What follows describes a single T cell receptor (beta chain). This clone has more than one count but fewer than ten. This receptor's antigen is unknown. Base qualities are not recorded, but no much larger clone differs from it by a single base. The data were obtained in a study of cytomegalovirus exposure and HLA in healthy donors (dated by TCRdb to 2015 to 2018). Background for the entire study: An earlier analysis of several hundred of the donors reported 250 to 350 Gb of sequence data and approximately 110 million unique TCR beta sequences from about 200 million T cells. In addition to the first cohort of 666 subjects, a separate validation cohort of over 90 different subjects was used. Every discovery cohort repertoire had been produced on one sequencing platform. About five DR-DQ haplotypes were treated as single units for association and clustering because of strong linkage in the cohort. Among the approximately 430 genotyped donors, approximately 76% belonged to the genetic ancestry cluster associated with self-reported Caucasian donors. Typing coverage differed by locus: A, B, C, DRB1 and DQB1 were typed in about 629-640 donors, DQA1 in about 500, DPA1 in 606, and DPB1 in roughly 450. Donor age, sex, ethnicity and CMV serostatus were compiled alongside the repertoire data. In a later analysis, previously published TCR beta repertoires from 670 or so donors were re-analyzed and high-resolution HLA genotyping was added so that TCR occurrence patterns could be studied. To predict cytomegalovirus infection status, the study combined high-throughput TCR immunosequencing, statistical association of individual TCRs with disease status, and machine learning. About 300 gigabases of sequencing data and around 85 million unique TCR sequences made up an early release that covered 500 to 700 HLA-typed donors. Among 300 to 500 genotyped donors of the cohort, an average of around 250,000 unique TCR beta nucleotide sequences was sequenced per donor, of which roughly 18% were non-productive. A later genetic analysis used genome-wide SNP genotypes for about three fifths of the 666 donors, treating that subset as a discovery cohort. The study used immunosequencing to profile the T cell repertoires of approximately 640 subjects and linked those repertoires to cytomegalovirus serostatus. In an earlier analysis of roughly 600 of the donors, high-throughput TCR beta sequencing was used to judge whether each TCR beta V gene segment behaved as functional or pseudogenic. HLA typing covered class I and class II loci at four-digit resolution. The study aimed to test whether cataloging public T cell receptors could reveal signatures of past pathogen exposure. In the later analysis, no new phenotypic data were used to find candidate immune exposures; instead, reliance was placed on TCR beta sequences and their occurrence across donors. The study at large found these results: The only immune exposure information available for the cohort was CMV serostatus. A few of the identified cytomegalovirus-associated TCR beta chains were confirmed in vitro to be specific for cytomegalovirus antigens. The classifier was reported to diagnose cytomegalovirus status with high specificity and sensitivity in both the original and validation cohorts. According to a later genetic analysis, donors in an Asian-associated ancestry cluster had fewer N-insertions in productive TCRs than the approximately 630-donor mean. The study gave a list of about 170 TCR beta chains associated with cytomegalovirus. A later analysis reported that several top co-occurrence clusters appeared linked to parvovirus B19, influenza, CMV and Epstein-Barr virus. A later analysis found that most CMV-associated TCR beta chains appeared HLA-restricted, with HLA associations seemingly driven largely by CMV exposure. A later analysis associated 15,000 to 20,000 TCR beta sequences with specific HLA alleles at a false discovery rate of 0.05. Most TCR sequences were seen in very few donors, while some public TCRs were found in many individuals. Linkage disequilibrium might explain the correlated functional status among segregating V segments, but an unknown experimental factor could not be ruled out. A further reported finding was that TCR beta sequences accurately predicted the HLA-A and HLA-B alleles for most subjects in the first cohort. A later analysis found that TCR association rates varied across HLA loci, with DRB1 alleles showing the most associated TCRs and HLA-C alleles the fewest. The authors suggested that the approach could potentially be extended to other disease states and immunological phenotypes. The earlier analysis of about 600 of the donors excluded roughly 16 rarely observed V segments, including chromosome 9 orphons, because counts were too low. An earlier analysis of roughly 570 of the donors showed that most TCR beta V segments appeared in productive rearrangements either about 87% or about 30% of the time, which broadly matched IMGT annotations. HLA typing was unavailable for some donors at each locus, so association tests used only the typed subset. Sequencing depth was assumed to be roughly uniform across donors in the presence/absence analyses, though that assumption may not hold. Compared with equally common non-associated chains, HLA-associated TCR beta chains in a later analysis were more clonally expanded and had lower generation probabilities. A group of highly shared sequence variants was considered likely to be a technical artifact of the sequencing pipeline. This cohort had only TCR beta chains sequenced, and the lack of alpha or paired-chain data limited which features could be detected. Some IMGT-functional V segments, including TRBV6-2 and TRBV6-3, could not be told apart with the 87-base-pair reads, so those segments were excluded. An association between a missense DCLRE1C variant and V-gene and J-gene trimming of TCR beta chains was found in a later genetic analysis and replicated in an independent cohort. When HLA alleles, especially DR and DQ, strongly co-occurred, TCR associations were difficult to assign to individual alleles.

The cohort comprised fewer than 750 healthy bone marrow donors. At the time of sampling, every cohort member was nominally healthy, though immune exposures that went unrecorded were likely present. The donor was CMV seropositive and was included in the group of 300 or so seropositive cohort members. Each donor provided a peripheral blood sample, and peripheral blood mononuclear cells were used for TCR beta sequencing. The Qiagen DNeasy Blood Extraction Kit was used to extract genomic DNA from the blood cell samples. Receptor amplification or capture employed the immunoSEQ multiplex PCR assay. A mixture of 60 forward primers for TCR Vbeta segments and 13 reverse primers for TCR Jbeta segments was used in the multiplex PCR. The CDR3 region of rearranged TCR beta genes was amplified from genomic DNA with a multiplex PCR assay. The Illumina HiSeq System was used to sequence the amplified TCR beta libraries as 87-base-pair reads. Per the authors' processing: Across the 640 or so repertoires, a later analysis counted 60 million to 90 million unique TCR beta chains, around 11 million of which were shared by at least two donors. A nearest-neighbor algorithm error-corrected the raw reads and collapsed the reads into unique sequences, merging closely related sequences to remove PCR and sequencing errors. Alignment of CDR3 sequences to IMGT reference sequences was used to assign V, D and J gene segments. For a sequence to be retained, a match of at least six nucleotides was required to both a V gene segment and a J gene segment. A rearrangement counted as productive if the CDR3 had no stop codons and remained in frame with V and J, and every other rearrangement counted as non-productive. Following IMGT convention, CDR3 was defined as the stretch from the second conserved V-encoded cysteine to the conserved J-encoded phenylalanine. The earlier analysis of roughly 590 of the donors excluded any sequence lacking an unambiguous match to a single V gene segment. An earlier analysis of 550 to 650 of the donors classified V segments as functional when productive rearrangements were above 56.7% and as segregating when the standard deviation between donors was above 5%. A statistical classification framework was built for diagnosing cytomegalovirus status from the catalog of TCR beta chain sequences. In a later analysis, V and J genes were assigned by comparing TCR nucleotide sequences against IMGT/GENE-DB human TR gene sequences. Using the TCRdist pipeline, a later analysis assigned CDR3 sequences along with most-parsimonious VDJ recombination scenarios. In a later analysis, each TCR beta chain was defined by its CDR3 amino acid sequence together with its V-gene family, and reads lacking a unique V-gene family were excluded. To address suspected cross-contamination and a sequencing artifact, a later analysis removed around 590 highly shared, low-generation-probability nucleotide sequences. For each public chain, a later analysis derived a clonal expansion index from normalized ranks of inferred template counts within each repertoire. In a later analysis, generation probabilities were computed with a VDJ recombination model fitted to out-of-frame rearrangements, and the resulting probabilities were checked against IGoR. In a later analysis, TCR-TCR, TCR-HLA and TCR-CMV co-occurrence was scored with hypergeometric tests, and a repertoire-size bias correction was applied to TCR pairs. A later analysis estimated false discovery rates by permuting HLA or CMV assignments 20 times. A later analysis grouped co-occurring TCRs with DBSCAN, adding TCRdist sequence similarity when clustering within HLA-allele-positive subsets. Co-occurrence clustering excluded repertoires with fewer than 30,000 or more than 120,000 public chains, plus five with anomalous nucleotide sharing. TCRdb mirrors the immuneACCESS table, restricted to in-frame sequences. Some clones are absent from its copies; in checked studies, under half trace to an unresolved V gene, and the reason for the others is unknown. V, J and clone size reflect that table, while D and trimming were determined from the DNA. The sample data list roughly 100,000 clones, and about 13% of these were observed just once. The ten largest clones capture about a sixth of the sample.

From a lookup of the germline V gene (reference sequence), CDR1 and CDR2 are LNHDA and SQIVND. The CDR3, cysteine through phenylalanine, is 12 amino acids long. The read is trimmed to its CDR3 DNA, 36 bases read in frame from base 1. V is pared back by 4 bases and J by 9 bases, with 12 bases lying between the germline termini. This clonotype was obtained from a man aged 40-50 years in good health and CMV-seropositive. The V gene is TRBV19 and the J gene is TRBJ1-1; there is no confident call for the D gene. The sample taken for sequencing was PBMCs. The sequence in DNA is TGTGCCAGTAGTAGTGACATCGGGAAAGCTTTCTTT. Translated, this gives CASSSDIGKAFF.